This T cell receptor beta chain was sequenced for a study of blood T cell repertoires in COVID-19. Study-level information: The United States, Italy and Spain supplied acute and convalescent COVID-19 samples.

The method was immunoSEQ multiplex PCR; TCRdb's version includes in-frame clones alone and lacks a portion of them. The sample lists about 190,000 clones; roughly 91% were seen once. The V gene's germline CDR1 is SQVTM and CDR2 ANQGSEA. The CDR3 is made up of 14 amino acids. The V gene end was trimmed by 3 bases and the J gene end by 4 bases; junction bases not matched to a gene: 5. This clone is a singleton in its sample. The sequence came from a human donor in a cohort sampled during active COVID-19. Sequenced sample: peripheral blood. This chain connects TRBV29-1 to TRBJ2-1; 8 bases are shared with TRBD2. The CDR3 bases are TGCAGCGTTGAGGGTAGCGGGATATACAATGAGCAGTTCTTC. Translation gives CSVEGSGIYNEQFF.